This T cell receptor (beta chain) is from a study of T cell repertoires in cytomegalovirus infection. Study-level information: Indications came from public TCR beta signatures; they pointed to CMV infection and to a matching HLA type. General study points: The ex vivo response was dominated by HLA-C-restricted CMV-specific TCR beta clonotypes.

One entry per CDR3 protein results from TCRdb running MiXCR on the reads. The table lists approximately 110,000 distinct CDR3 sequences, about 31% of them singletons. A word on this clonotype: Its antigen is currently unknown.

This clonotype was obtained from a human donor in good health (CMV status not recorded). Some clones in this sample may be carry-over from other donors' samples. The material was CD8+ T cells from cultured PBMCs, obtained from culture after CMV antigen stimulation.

CDR3 residues: CASSQSNAPSYNEQFF. DNA of the CDR3: TGTGCCAGCAGCCAGAGTAATGCTCCCTCCTACAATGAGCAGTTCTTC. V is TRBV3-1 and J is TRBJ2-1; D gene unclear. The V end lost 3 bases, the J end lost 0 bases, and 12 bases lay between the germline ends. CDR3 length: 16 residues. Germline V lookup: CDR1 LGHDT, CDR2 YNNKEL (reference sequence).